The T cell receptor (beta chain) described here comes from a study of graft-versus-host responses after intestinal transplantation. Study as a whole: In this cohort, recipients had multivisceral, liver-intestinal, or isolated intestinal transplants. The study's findings and limits: Where graft-donor T cell macrochimerism was present, patients had high graft-versus-host to host-versus-graft clonal ratios in allografts. HvG clone declines early post-transplant were associated with peak circulating GvH levels.

Concerning this clone itself: The antigen remains undetermined.

TCRdb keeps only in-frame clones here, not all; method: immunoSEQ multiplex PCR. Of 55,000 to 85,000 clones in the sample, 89% are singletons; the top ten hold roughly 2.6%. CDR3 length: 13 amino acids. The V end was cut by 10 bases, the J end by 3 bases, with 16 bases between. CDR1 MDHEN and CDR2 SYDVKM come from the germline V gene. The chain employs TRBV28 and TRBJ2-7, with D possibly matching TRBD1 (8 bases). Source: unstimulated CD8+ T cells sorted from spleen or lymph node cells, taken before intestinal transplant. The receptor was derived from a human donor who received an intestinal transplant. The CDR3 DNA is TGTGCCACCCTGGACAGGGACTACTACGAGCAGTACTTC. Its protein product is CATLDRDYYEQYF. Supplemented by reference TRBV28 and TRBJ2-7, the full variable domain reads DVKVTQSSRYLVKRTGEKVFLECVQDMDHENMFWYRQDPGLGLRLIYFSYDVKMKEKGDIPEGYSVSREKKERFSLILESASTNQTSMYLCATLDRDYYEQYFGPGTRLTVT.